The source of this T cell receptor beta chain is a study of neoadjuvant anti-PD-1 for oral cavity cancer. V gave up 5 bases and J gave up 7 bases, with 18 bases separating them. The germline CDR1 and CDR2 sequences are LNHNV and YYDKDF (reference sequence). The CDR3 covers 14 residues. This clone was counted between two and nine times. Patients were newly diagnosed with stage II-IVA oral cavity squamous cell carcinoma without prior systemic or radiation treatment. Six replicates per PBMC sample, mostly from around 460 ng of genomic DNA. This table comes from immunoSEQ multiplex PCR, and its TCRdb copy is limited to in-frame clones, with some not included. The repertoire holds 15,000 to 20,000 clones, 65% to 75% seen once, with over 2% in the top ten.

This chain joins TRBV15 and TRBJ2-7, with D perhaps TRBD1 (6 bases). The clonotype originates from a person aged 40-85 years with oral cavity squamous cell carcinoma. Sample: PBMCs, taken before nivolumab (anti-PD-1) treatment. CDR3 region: CATSRQVSTGEQYF. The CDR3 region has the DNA TGTGCCACCAGCCGACAGGTGTCGACGGGTGAGCAGTACTTC.